This passage covers 25 T cell receptor beta chains from one sample sequenced in a study of blood T cell repertoires in COVID-19. The assay was immunoSEQ multiplex PCR, and TCRdb's table has in-frame clones only and misses some. The sample contains under 300,000 clones, around 87% of which appear only once. Sample: peripheral blood. The receptors derive from a woman aged 70 to 79 with active or convalescent COVID-19.

This clone was observed a single time. V gene TRBV7-6 combines with J gene TRBJ2-3, with 9 bases matching TRBD2. Germline lookup yields CDR1 SGHVS and CDR2 FNYEAQ. The CDR3 is made up of 16 amino acids. V lost 0 bases and J lost 2; bases outside the gene matches: 3. The CDR3 sequence is CASSLAGGGVTDTQYF. CDR3 sequence (DNA): TGTGCCAGCAGCTTAGCTGGCGGGGGGGTCACAGATACGCAGTATTTT.

The rearrangement joins TRBV18 to TRBJ2-7; 7 bases map to TRBD1. Germline V gives CDR1 KGHSH, CDR2 LQKENI. The ends lost 5 bases at V and 4 bases at J; junction bases unmatched: 8. The CDR3 loop spans 14 amino acids. The CDR3 is CASSSPTGLYEQYF. The CDR3, as DNA: TGTGCCAGCTCATCCCCGACAGGGTTATACGAGCAGTACTTC.

This chain joins TRBV5-6 and TRBJ1-5; D gene uncertain. Germline V gives CDR1 SGHDT, CDR2 YYEEEE. Trimming cost V 2 bases and J 4 bases, with 13 bases left between them. The CDR3 loop spans 15 amino acids. CDR3 nucleotide sequence: TGTGCCAGCAGCTTAAGTGGGCATCATAATCAGCCCCAGCATTTT. Protein product: CASSLSGHHNQPQHF.

The V gene is TRBV21-1, the J gene TRBJ1-2; the table gives TRBD1 as D, unverified against the DNA. TRBV21-1 represents a pseudogene. This CDR3 comprises 14 residues. The CDR3 loop reads CASDHRDRVKGYTF. The CDR3 nucleotides read TGTGCCAGCGATCATCGGGACAGGGTAAAAGGCTACACCTTC.

Written as DNA, the CDR3 is TGTGCCAGCAGTTACGGGGACAGACGAGAATACACCTTC. Translating it yields CASSYGDRREYTF. J is TRBJ1-2 and V is TRBV6-5; 7 positions agree with TRBD1. With 2 bases clipped from V and 11 bases from J, the junction kept 8 bases outside the gene matches. From germline, CDR1 is MNHEY and CDR2 SVGAGI. This CDR3 has 13 residues.

This clone was seen a single time. This chain links TRBV6-5 with TRBJ1-1; 11 bases line up with TRBD1. The CDR3 is made up of 14 amino acids. V shed 7 bases, J shed 7 bases, and the junction held 8 bases outside the gene matches. Germline lookup yields CDR1 MNHEY and CDR2 SVGAGI. The CDR3 reads CASKMGQGGDEAFF. CDR3 DNA sequence: TGTGCCAGCAAGATGGGACAGGGGGGAGATGAAGCTTTCTTT.

CDR3 in amino acids: CASSQTSGGAQGTYNEQFF. As DNA, the CDR3 is TGTGCCAGCAGCCAGACTAGCGGGGGGGCTCAGGGTACCTACAATGAGCAGTTCTTC. The chain uses TRBV7-3 and TRBJ2-1; 14 positions agree with TRBD2. Germline CDR1 SGHTA, CDR2 FQGTGA. V lost 5 bases to trimming and J lost 2 bases; unmatched junction nucleotides: 11. This CDR3 is 19 amino acids long.

The chain employs TRBV6-8 and TRBJ2-2; 10 nucleotides line up with TRBD2. Trimming took 9 bases from V and 4 from J; bases not matched to a gene: 2. This CDR3 is built from 13 residues. The V gene's germline CDR1 is MNHGY and CDR2 SAAAGT. CDR3 DNA sequence: TGTGCCAGAAGGACTAGCGGCACCGGGGAGCTGTTTTTT. Its translation: CARRTSGTGELFF.

The chain links TRBV5-1 to TRBJ2-3; TRBD1 matches 7 bases. Germline V gene sequence: CDR1 SGHRS, CDR2 YFSETQ. This CDR3 spans 13 amino acids. The V segment lost 7 bases and the J segment 4 bases; nucleotides outside the gene matches: 6. The CDR3 spells CASEQGTADTQYF. The DNA for the CDR3 is TGCGCCAGCGAACAGGGGACAGCAGATACGCAGTATTTT. Drawing the rest from reference TRBV5-1 and TRBJ2-3, the complete variable domain is KAGVTQTPRYLIKTRGQQVTLSCSPISGHRSVSWYQQTPGQGLQFLFEYFSETQRNKGNFPGRFSGRQFSNSRSEMNVSTLELGDSALYLCASEQGTADTQYFGPGTRLTVL.

This clone was picked up a small number of times. The rearrangement links TRBV3-1 (or the pseudogene TRBV3-2) to TRBJ2-5; D gene ambiguous. CDR1 is LGHDT, CDR2 YNNKEL, per germline (reference sequence). The CDR3 totals 13 residues. Trimming pared 1 base from V and 5 bases from J, leaving 8 bases between. Written as DNA, the CDR3 is TGTGCCAGCAGCCAAGCGACTGCTGAGACCCAGTACTTC. As protein: CASSQATAETQYF.

This clone appeared a single time. The rearrangement links TRBV19 to TRBJ1-2, with D perhaps matching TRBD1 (5 bases). CDR1 and CDR2 (germline): LNHDA, SQIVND (reference sequence). Trimming shortened V by 5 bases and J by 2 bases, and 12 bases separated the two germline ends. The CDR3 sequence is 14 residues long. CDR3 amino acids: CASSSDNRNYGYTF. The CDR3 bases are TGTGCCAGTAGTTCGGACAATCGCAACTATGGCTACACCTTC.

V usage is TRBV4-1 and J usage is TRBJ1-2; no firm D call. This CDR3 has 15 residues. Germline CDR1 and CDR2: MGHRA and YSYEKL. V gave up 0 bases and J gave up 4 bases, with 12 bases separating them. CDR3: CASSQDPRVSYGYTF. The CDR3 nucleotides read TGCGCCAGCAGCCAAGATCCGCGGGTTAGCTATGGCTACACCTTC.

This rearrangement joins TRBV7-2 to TRBJ2-1; 7 positions agree with TRBD2. The CDR3 spans 14 residues. V was pared by 8 bases and J by 8 bases, with 12 bases of the junction left unmatched. Germline assignment: CDR1 SGHTA and CDR2 FQGNSA. CDR3 amino acids: CASGRLAFMDEQFF. The CDR3 nucleotides are TGTGCCAGCGGAAGACTAGCTTTCATGGATGAGCAGTTCTTC. The complete variable domain, with remaining parts taken from reference TRBV7-2 and TRBJ2-1, reads GAGVSQSPSNKVTEKGKDVELRCDPISGHTALYWYRQSLGQGLEFLIYFQGNSAPDKSGLPSDRFSAERTGGSVSTLTIQRTQQEDSAVYLCASGRLAFMDEQFFGPGTRLTVL.

The rearrangement links TRBV2 to TRBJ2-2; no clear D. The CDR3 is made up of 15 amino acids. Germline values: CDR1 SNHLY, CDR2 FYNNEI. The V and J ends lost 0 bases and 2 bases respectively, with 7 bases between them. DNA for the CDR3: TGTGCCAGCAGTGAAGCGCTTAGAAACACCGGGGAGCTGTTTTTT. Amino acids: CASSEALRNTGELFF.

Concerning this clone itself: Other DNA sequences in this specimen translate into the identical CDR3. The V call is TRBV3-1 (or the pseudogene TRBV3-2), the J call TRBJ1-5, with no clear D. CDR3 length equals 13 residues. V dropped 1 base and J dropped 6 bases, with 7 bases sitting between them. Germline CDR1 and CDR2: LGHDT and YNNKEL (reference sequence). CDR3 in amino acids: CASSQGRGQPQHF. The CDR3 coding sequence is TGTGCCAGCAGCCAAGGCAGAGGTCAGCCCCAGCATTTT.

The V and J genes are TRBV18 and TRBJ1-3; possibly TRBD1 for D (5 bases). Germline V lookup: CDR1 KGHSH, CDR2 LQKENI. The CDR3 spans 14 residues. The germline V and J ends were trimmed by 0 bases and 5 bases, with 8 bases remaining between them. CDR3 loop: CASSPPDSRNTIYF. As DNA, the CDR3 is TGTGCCAGCTCACCACCAGACAGCCGAAACACCATATATTTT.

This clone was seen repeatedly, ten times or more. V and J are TRBV14 and TRBJ2-1, with D uncertain. The CDR3 extends over 15 amino acids. The V and J ends lost 2 bases and 7 bases respectively, with 15 bases between them. Germline V gene lookup returns CDR1 SGHDN and CDR2 FVKESK. CDR3 amino acids: CASSQNKPGLNEQFF. The CDR3 nucleotides are TGTGCCAGCAGCCAAAATAAACCAGGTCTGAATGAGCAGTTCTTC.

The chain combines TRBV12-3 or TRBV12-4 with TRBJ1-5; D is uncertain. V was clipped by 3 bases and J by 9 bases, with 9 bases between them. The CDR3 runs to 12 residues. Here the CDR3 DNA reads TGTGCCAGCAGTTTCCGACCGGGGCCCCAGCATTTT. Its translation is CASSFRPGPQHF.

This clone was recorded only once. The chain joins TRBV5-1 to TRBJ1-1; no definite D call. CDR1 and CDR2 from the germline V gene are SGHRS and YFSETQ. V lost 2 bases to trimming and J lost 2 bases, with 13 bases between them. The CDR3 loop spans 15 amino acids. Here the CDR3 DNA reads TGCGCCAGCAGCTTTAGTAGCCACGATAACACTGAAGCTTTCTTT. This gives the protein CASSFSSHDNTEAFF.

The chain couples TRBV5-1 to TRBJ2-3, with TRBD1 identical over 8 bases. V trimming: 0 bases; J trimming: 8 bases; junction bases outside the gene matches: 5. Per the germline V gene, CDR1 is SGHRS and CDR2 is YFSETQ. There are 14 residues in the CDR3. This CDR3 reads CASSLEQGAGTQYF. CDR3 DNA sequence: TGCGCCAGCAGCTTGGAGCAGGGGGCAGGTACGCAGTATTTT. Variable domain in full (rest from reference TRBV5-1 and TRBJ2-3): KAGVTQTPRYLIKTRGQQVTLSCSPISGHRSVSWYQQTPGQGLQFLFEYFSETQRNKGNFPGRFSGRQFSNSRSEMNVSTLELGDSALYLCASSLEQGAGTQYFGPGTRLTVL.

This chain links TRBV29-1 with TRBJ2-7; 7 bases match TRBD1. In germline, CDR1 is SQVTM, CDR2 ANQGSEA. The J segment lost 7 bases and the V segment lost 4 bases, leaving 7 bases of the junction unmatched. The CDR3 covers 12 residues. CDR3 DNA sequence: TGCAGCGTTGGGAACAGGGGAGTGGAGCAGTACTTC. Amino acid sequence: CSVGNRGVEQYF.

The chain is built from TRBV19 and TRBJ2-5, with 7 bases fitting TRBD2. The CDR3 is 15 amino acids. Germline V lookup: CDR1 LNHDA, CDR2 SQIVND (reference sequence). V dropped 11 bases and J dropped 1; count of bases not matched to a gene: 13. The CDR3 protein is CASEARGRGQETQYF. In DNA form, the CDR3 reads TGTGCCTCCGAGGCCCGGGGGAGGGGCCAAGAGACCCAGTACTTC.

The chain is built from TRBV4-1 and TRBJ1-6, with D unclear. The germline CDR1 and CDR2 sequences are MGHRA and YSYEKL. Trimming cost V 0 bases and J 0 bases, with 18 bases left between them. This CDR3 region has 20 residues. The CDR3 DNA is TGCGCCAGCAGCCAAGAGTCGGGTTTAGTAGCGAGCTCCTATAATTCACCCCTCCACTTT. As protein: CASSQESGLVASSYNSPLHF.

This chain links TRBV7-9 with TRBJ2-1; D possibly corresponds to TRBD1 (5 bases). Germline V CDR1 and CDR2: SEHNR, FQNEAQ (reference sequence). This CDR3 comprises 14 residues. The germline V and J ends were trimmed by 8 bases and 0 bases, with 11 bases remaining between them. Here the CDR3 reads CASSSGSSYNEQFF. CDR3 bases: TGTGCCAGCTCCTCAGGGTCCTCCTACAATGAGCAGTTCTTC.

This chain connects TRBV12-5 to TRBJ2-1; D might be TRBD2 (6 bases). V lost 4 bases to trimming and J lost 5 bases, with 9 bases between them. Germline V gene data show CDR1 as LGHNT and CDR2 as FRNRAP. The CDR3 is 13 amino acids. In DNA form, the CDR3 reads TGTGCTAGTGGTTCCGGGGGAGACAATGAGCAGTTCTTC. It is translated as CASGSGGDNEQFF.